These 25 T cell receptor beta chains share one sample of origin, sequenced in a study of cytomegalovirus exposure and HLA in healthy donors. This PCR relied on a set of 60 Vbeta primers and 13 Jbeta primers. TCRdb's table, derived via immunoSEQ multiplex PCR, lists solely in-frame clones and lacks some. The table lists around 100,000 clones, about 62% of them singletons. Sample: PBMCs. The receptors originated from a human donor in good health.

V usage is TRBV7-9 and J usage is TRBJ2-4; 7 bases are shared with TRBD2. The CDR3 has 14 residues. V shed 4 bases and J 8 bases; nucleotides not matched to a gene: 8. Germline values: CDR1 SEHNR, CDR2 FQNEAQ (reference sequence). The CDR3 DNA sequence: TGTGCCAGCAGCTCTCCTGGCGGGAGTTACATTCAGTACTTC. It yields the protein CASSSPGGSYIQYF.

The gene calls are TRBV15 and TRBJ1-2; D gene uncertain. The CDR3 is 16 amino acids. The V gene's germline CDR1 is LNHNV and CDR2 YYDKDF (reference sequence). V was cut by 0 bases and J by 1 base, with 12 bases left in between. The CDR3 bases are TGTGCCACCAGCAGAGATCTGGTCAGTTATAACTATGGCTACACCTTC. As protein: CATSRDLVSYNYGYTF.

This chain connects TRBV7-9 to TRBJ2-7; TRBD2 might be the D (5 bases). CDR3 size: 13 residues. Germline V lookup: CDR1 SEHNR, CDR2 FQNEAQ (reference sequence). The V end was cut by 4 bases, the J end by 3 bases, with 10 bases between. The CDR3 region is CASSYTGVYEQYF. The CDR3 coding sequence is TGTGCCAGCAGCTATACCGGGGTCTACGAGCAGTACTTC.

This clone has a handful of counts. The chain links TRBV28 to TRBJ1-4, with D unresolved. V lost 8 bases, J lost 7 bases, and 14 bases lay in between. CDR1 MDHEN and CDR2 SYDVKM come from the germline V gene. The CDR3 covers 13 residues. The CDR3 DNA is TGTGCCAGCGCAGCGGGCGTCCGTGAAAAACTGTTTTTT. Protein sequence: CASAAGVREKLFF.

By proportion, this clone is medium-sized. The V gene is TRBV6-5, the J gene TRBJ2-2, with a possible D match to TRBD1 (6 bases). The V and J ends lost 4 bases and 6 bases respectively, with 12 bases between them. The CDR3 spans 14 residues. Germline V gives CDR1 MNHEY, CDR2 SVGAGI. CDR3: CASSSRDNAGELFF. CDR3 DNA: TGTGCCAGCAGTTCCCGGGACAACGCCGGGGAGCTGTTTTTT.

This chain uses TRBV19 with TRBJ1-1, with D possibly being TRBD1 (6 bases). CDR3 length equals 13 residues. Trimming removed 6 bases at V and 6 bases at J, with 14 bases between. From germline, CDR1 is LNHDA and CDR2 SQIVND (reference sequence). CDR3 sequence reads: CASRAGVLAEAFF. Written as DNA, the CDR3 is TGTGCCAGTAGAGCAGGGGTTCTGGCTGAAGCTTTCTTT.

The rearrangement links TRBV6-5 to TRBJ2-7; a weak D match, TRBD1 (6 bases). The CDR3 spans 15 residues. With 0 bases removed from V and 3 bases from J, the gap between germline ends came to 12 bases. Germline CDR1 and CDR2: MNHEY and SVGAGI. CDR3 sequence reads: CASSYSFKGGYEQYF. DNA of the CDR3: TGTGCCAGCAGTTACTCGTTCAAAGGGGGCTACGAGCAGTACTTC.

This chain's CDR3 is CASSETYSSTDTQYF. The CDR3 nucleotides read TGTGCCAGCAGTGAAACGTACTCTAGCACAGATACGCAGTATTTT. This chain joins TRBV6-4 and TRBJ2-3; D is unresolved. The CDR3 is 15 amino acids. Trimming removed 3 bases at V and 0 bases at J, with 10 bases between. The germline V gene encodes CDR1 MRHNA and CDR2 SNTAGT.

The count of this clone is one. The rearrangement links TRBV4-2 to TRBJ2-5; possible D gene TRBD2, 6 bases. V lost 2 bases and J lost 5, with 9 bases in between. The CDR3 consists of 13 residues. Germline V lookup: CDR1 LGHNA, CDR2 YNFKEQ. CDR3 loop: CASSQTSSETQYF. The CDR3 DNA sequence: TGTGCCAGCAGCCAAACTAGCTCGGAGACCCAGTACTTC.

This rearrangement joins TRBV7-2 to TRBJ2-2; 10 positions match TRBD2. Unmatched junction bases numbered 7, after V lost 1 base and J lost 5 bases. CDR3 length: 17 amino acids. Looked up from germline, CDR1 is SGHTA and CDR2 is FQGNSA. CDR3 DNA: TGTGCCAGCAGCTTAGGGGCCCTAGCGGGAGAAACCGGGGAGCTGTTTTTT. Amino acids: CASSLGALAGETGELFF.

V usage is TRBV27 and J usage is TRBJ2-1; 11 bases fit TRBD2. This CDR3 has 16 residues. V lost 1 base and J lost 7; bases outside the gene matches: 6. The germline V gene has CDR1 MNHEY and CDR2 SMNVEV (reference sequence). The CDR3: CASSLWGLAGGNEQFF. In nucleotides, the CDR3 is TGTGCCAGCAGTTTATGGGGCCTAGCGGGAGGTAATGAGCAGTTCTTC.

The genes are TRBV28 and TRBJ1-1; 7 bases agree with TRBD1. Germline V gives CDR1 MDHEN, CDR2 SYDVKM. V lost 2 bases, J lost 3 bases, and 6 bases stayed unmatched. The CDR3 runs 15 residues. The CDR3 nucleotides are TGTGCCAGCAGTTTAGGACAGGTGGGGTACACTGAAGCTTTCTTT. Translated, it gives CASSLGQVGYTEAFF.

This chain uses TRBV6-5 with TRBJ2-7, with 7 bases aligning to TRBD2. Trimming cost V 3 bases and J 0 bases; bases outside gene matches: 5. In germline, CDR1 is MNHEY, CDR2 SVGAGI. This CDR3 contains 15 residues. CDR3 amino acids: CASSYVAGVSYEQYF. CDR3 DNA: TGTGCCAGCAGTTATGTGGCGGGAGTCTCCTACGAGCAGTACTTC.

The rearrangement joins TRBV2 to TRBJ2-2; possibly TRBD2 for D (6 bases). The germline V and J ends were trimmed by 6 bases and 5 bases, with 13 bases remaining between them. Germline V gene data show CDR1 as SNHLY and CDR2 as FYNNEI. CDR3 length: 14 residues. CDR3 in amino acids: CASSGGARTGELFF. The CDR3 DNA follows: TGTGCCAGCAGCGGAGGGGCCCGGACCGGGGAGCTGTTTTTT.

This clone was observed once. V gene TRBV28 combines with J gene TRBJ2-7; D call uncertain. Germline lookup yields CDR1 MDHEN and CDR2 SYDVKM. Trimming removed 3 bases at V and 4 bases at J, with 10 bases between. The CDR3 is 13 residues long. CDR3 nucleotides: TGTGCCAGCAGTTTGGGTGGGCGATACGAGCAGTACTTC. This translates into CASSLGGRYEQYF. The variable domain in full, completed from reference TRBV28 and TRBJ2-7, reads DVKVTQSSRYLVKRTGEKVFLECVQDMDHENMFWYRQDPGLGLRLIYFSYDVKMKEKGDIPEGYSVSREKKERFSLILESASTNQTSMYLCASSLGGRYEQYFGPGTRLTVT.

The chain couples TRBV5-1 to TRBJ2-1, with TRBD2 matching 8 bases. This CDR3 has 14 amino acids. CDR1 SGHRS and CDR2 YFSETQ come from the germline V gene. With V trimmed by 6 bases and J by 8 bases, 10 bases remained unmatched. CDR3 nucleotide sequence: TGCGCCAGCAACTCGGGCGGGAGGATTTATGAGCAGTTCTTC. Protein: CASNSGGRIYEQFF.

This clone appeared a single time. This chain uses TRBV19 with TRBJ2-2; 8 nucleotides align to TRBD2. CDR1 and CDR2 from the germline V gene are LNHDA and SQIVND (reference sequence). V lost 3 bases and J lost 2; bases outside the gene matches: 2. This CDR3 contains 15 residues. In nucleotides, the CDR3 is TGTGCCAGTAGTATCAGCGGGAGTAACACCGGGGAGCTGTTTTTT. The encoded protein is CASSISGSNTGELFF. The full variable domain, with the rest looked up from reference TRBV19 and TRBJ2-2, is DGGITQSPKYLFRKEGQNVTLSCEQNLNHDAMYWYRQDPGQGLRLIYYSQIVNDFQKGDIAEGYSVSREKKESFPLTVTSAQKNPTAFYLCASSISGSNTGELFFGEGSRLTVL.

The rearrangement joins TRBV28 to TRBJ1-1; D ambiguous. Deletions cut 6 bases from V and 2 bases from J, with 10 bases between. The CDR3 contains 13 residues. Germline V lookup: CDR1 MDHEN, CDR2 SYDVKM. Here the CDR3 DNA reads TGTGCCAGCAGCATGCAGATTAACACTGAAGCTTTCTTT. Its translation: CASSMQINTEAFF.

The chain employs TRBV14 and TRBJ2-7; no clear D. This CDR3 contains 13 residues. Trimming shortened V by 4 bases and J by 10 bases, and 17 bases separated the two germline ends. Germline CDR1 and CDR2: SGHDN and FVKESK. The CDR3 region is CASSLSVLTEQYF. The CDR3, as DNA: TGTGCCAGCAGCCTCTCCGTCCTTACTGAACAGTACTTC.

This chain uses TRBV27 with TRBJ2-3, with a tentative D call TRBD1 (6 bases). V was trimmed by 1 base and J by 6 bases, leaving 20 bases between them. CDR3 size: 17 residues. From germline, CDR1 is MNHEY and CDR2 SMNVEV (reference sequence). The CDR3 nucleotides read TGTGCCAGCAGTTTATATAATGTACAGGGAGTTTTGGATACGCAGTATTTT. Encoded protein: CASSLYNVQGVLDTQYF.

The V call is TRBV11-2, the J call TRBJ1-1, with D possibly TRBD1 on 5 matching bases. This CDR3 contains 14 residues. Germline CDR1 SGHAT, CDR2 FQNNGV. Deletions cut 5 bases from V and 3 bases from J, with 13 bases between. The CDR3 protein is CASSPRVGDTEAFF. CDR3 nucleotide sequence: TGTGCCAGCAGCCCCAGGGTAGGGGACACTGAAGCTTTCTTT.

The chain's CDR3 is CASSIYGPSGIWNEQFF. Here the CDR3 DNA reads TGTGCCAGTAGTATATACGGGCCTAGCGGGATATGGAATGAGCAGTTCTTC. The rearrangement joins TRBV19 to TRBJ2-1, with 9 bases lining up with TRBD2. The V gene end was trimmed by 2 bases and the J gene end by 7 bases; junction bases not matched to a gene: 12. Germline V gene sequence: CDR1 LNHDA, CDR2 SQIVND (reference sequence). This CDR3 has 17 amino acids.

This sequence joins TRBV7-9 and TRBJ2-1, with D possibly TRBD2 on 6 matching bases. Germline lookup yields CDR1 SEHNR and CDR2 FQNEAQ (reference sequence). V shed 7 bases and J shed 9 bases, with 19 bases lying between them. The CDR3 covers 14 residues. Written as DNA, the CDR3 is TGTGCCAGCACCCCCTGGGCGGAGGGGACTGAGCAGTTCTTC. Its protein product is CASTPWAEGTEQFF.

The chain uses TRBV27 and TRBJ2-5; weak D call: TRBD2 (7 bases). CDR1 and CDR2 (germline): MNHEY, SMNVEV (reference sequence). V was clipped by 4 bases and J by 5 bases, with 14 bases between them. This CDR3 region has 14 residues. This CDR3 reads CASSSAGARETQYF. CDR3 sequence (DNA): TGTGCCAGCAGTTCTGCGGGGGCGCGGGAGACCCAGTACTTC.

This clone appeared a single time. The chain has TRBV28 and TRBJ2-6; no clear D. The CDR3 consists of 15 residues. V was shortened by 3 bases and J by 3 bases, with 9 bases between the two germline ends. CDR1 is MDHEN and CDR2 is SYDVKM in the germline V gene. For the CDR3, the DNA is TGTGCCAGCAGTTTGGTGAGGAGTGGGGCCAACGTCCTGACTTTC. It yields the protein CASSLVRSGANVLTF. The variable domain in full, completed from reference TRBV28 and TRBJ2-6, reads DVKVTQSSRYLVKRTGEKVFLECVQDMDHENMFWYRQDPGLGLRLIYFSYDVKMKEKGDIPEGYSVSREKKERFSLILESASTNQTSMYLCASSLVRSGANVLTFGAGSRLTVL.